These 15 T cell receptor beta chains came from one sample sequenced in a study of beta chain features in type 1 diabetes. The whole isolated RNA underwent reverse transcription, so sequencing captured expressed TCRB transcripts. Profiling relied on immunoSEQ multiplex PCR, and the TCRdb table lists in-frame clones only, not all of them. Here the sample spans some 500,000 clones, about an eighth being singletons. Sequenced: naive CD4+ T cells from blood. Every receptor here comes from a woman in her late teens or twenties in good health.

This clone came up a few times. The chain couples TRBV9 to TRBJ2-3; 9 bases match TRBD2. Germline lookup yields CDR1 SGDLS and CDR2 YYNGEE. J lost 0 bases, V lost 4 bases, and 6 bases had no gene match. The CDR3 sequence is 16 residues long. In DNA, the CDR3 is TGTGCCAGCAGCCCGGGTAGCGGGGGCAGCACAGATACGCAGTATTTT. This sequence encodes CASSPGSGGSTDTQYF.

The chain uses TRBV7-3 and TRBJ2-3, with TRBD2 matching over 12 bases. There are 17 residues in the CDR3. V lost 4 bases, J lost 3 bases, and 8 bases stayed unmatched. Germline CDR1 is SGHTA and CDR2 is FQGTGA. CDR3 nucleotides: TGTGCCAGCAGCTCTCGCCTAGCGGGAGGGCCGACAGATACGCAGTATTTT. Residues: CASSSRLAGGPTDTQYF.

Only a few counts were recorded for this clone. This chain uses TRBV7-6 with TRBJ2-6, with TRBD1 matching 10 bases. Per germline, CDR1 SGHVS and CDR2 FNYEAQ. Trimming took 6 bases from V and 3 from J; bases not matched to a gene: 8. This CDR3 contains 17 residues. CDR3 nucleotide sequence: TGTGCCAGCAGTCCTCGACAGGGGGCCCATGGGGCCAACGTCCTGACTTTC. It codes for CASSPRQGAHGANVLTF.

The rearrangement joins TRBV9 to TRBJ2-2; D remains unclear. The CDR3 has 15 residues. CDR1 is SGDLS, CDR2 YYNGEE, per germline. Deletions cut 1 base from V and 1 base from J, with 8 bases between. The CDR3 here is CASSVRAQNTGELFF. The CDR3 DNA is TGTGCCAGCAGCGTAAGGGCCCAGAACACCGGGGAGCTGTTTTTT.

The table lists this clone with a few counts. The chain is built from TRBV9 and TRBJ2-1; 8 nucleotides match TRBD2. Germline CDR1 SGDLS, CDR2 YYNGEE. The CDR3 length is 15 residues. J was trimmed by 6 bases and V by 0 bases; bases with no gene match: 5. The CDR3 is CASSVVSGALNEQFF. The CDR3, as DNA: TGTGCCAGCAGCGTAGTTAGCGGGGCCCTCAATGAGCAGTTCTTC.

This clone has a single count. The sample contains more than one DNA sequence encoding this CDR3. The chain has TRBV20-1 and TRBJ1-2; perhaps TRBD1 as D (6 bases). The germline gives CDR1 DFQATT, CDR2 SNEGSKA (reference sequence). The V end was cut by 2 bases, the J end by 7 bases, with 8 bases between. CDR3 size: 11 residues. CDR3 DNA sequence: TGCAGTGCTAGACAGGGGCTTGGCTACACCTTC. Its protein is CSARQGLGYTF.

This rearrangement joins TRBV25-1 to TRBJ1-1; D is unresolved. The germline V gene has CDR1 MGHDK and CDR2 SYGVNS. The CDR3 contains 11 residues. V was clipped by 6 bases and J by 13 bases, with 15 bases between them. CDR3 protein: CASRQDVAVFF. In nucleotides, the CDR3 is TGTGCCAGCAGGCAGGACGTGGCAGTTTTCTTT.

This clone was seen a single time. The chain couples TRBV6-6 to TRBJ1-5; no clear D. The CDR3 is made up of 12 amino acids. With 7 bases removed from V and 6 bases from J, the gap between germline ends came to 10 bases. Germline V CDR1 and CDR2: MNHNY, SVGAGI (reference sequence). CDR3 region: CASTKPGQPQHF. CDR3 DNA sequence: TGTGCCAGCACCAAGCCAGGTCAGCCCCAGCATTTT.

This clone was recorded a few times. The gene calls are TRBV25-1 and TRBJ1-5; D uncertain. CDR1 MGHDK and CDR2 SYGVNS come from the germline V gene. The CDR3 totals 14 residues. Trimming cost V 0 bases and J 6 bases, with 9 bases left between them. The CDR3 nucleotides read TGTGCCAGCAGTGAATACAGGTCAGGTCAGCCCCAGCATTTT. It specifies CASSEYRSGQPQHF.

This clone has just a few counts. This clone may be a read error of a much larger clone one base away. Other DNA sequences from this sample encode an identical CDR3 as well. This chain links TRBV5-8 with TRBJ2-5, with no clear D. CDR1 and CDR2 from the germline V gene are SGHTS and YDEGEE. The ends were cut back, 2 bases at V and 5 bases at J, with 4 bases in the middle. The CDR3 consists of 11 residues. CDR3 in DNA: TGTGCCAGCAGCTTTAGGGAGACCCAGTACTTC. Its translation: CASSFRETQYF. The variable domain in full, completed from reference TRBV5-8 and TRBJ2-5, reads EAGVTQSPTHLIKTRGQQATLRCSPISGHTSVYWYQQALGLGLQFLLWYDEGEERNRGNFPPRFSGRQFPNYSSELNVNALELEDSALYLCASSFRETQYFGPGTRLLVL.

The rearrangement joins TRBV7-9 to TRBJ1-2; 8 bases match TRBD1. The CDR3 extends over 13 amino acids. J lost 5 bases, V lost 5 bases, and 4 bases had no gene match. Germline-derived CDR1 and CDR2 are SEHNR and FQNEAQ (reference sequence). The CDR3 DNA sequence: TGTGCCAGCAGCCGGGACAGGCTGTATGGCTACACCTTC. Translated: CASSRDRLYGYTF.

This clone has just a few counts. The chain has TRBV30 and TRBJ2-5; 13 bases agree with TRBD2. V lost 0 bases to trimming and J lost 4 bases; unmatched junction nucleotides: 8. The CDR3 sequence is 17 residues long. Germline V gives CDR1 GTSNPN, CDR2 SVGIG (reference sequence). The CDR3 bases are TGTGCCTGGAGTGTCAGGCGGACTAGCGGGAGTATAGAGACCCAGTACTTC. It is translated as CAWSVRRTSGSIETQYF.

The chain joins TRBV6-5 to TRBJ2-7; D ambiguous. Germline V gene sequence: CDR1 MNHEY, CDR2 SVGAGI. This CDR3 has 12 residues. With 5 bases removed from V and 4 bases from J, the gap between germline ends came to 9 bases. CDR3 DNA sequence: TGTGCCAGCAGTCCTTCCACGTACGAGCAGTACGTC. It translates to CASSPSTYEQYV.

This clone has a handful of counts. The chain employs TRBV5-1 and TRBJ2-3; no reliable D call. Germline CDR1 and CDR2: SGHRS and YFSETQ. Trimming shortened V by 4 bases and J by 0 bases, and 9 bases separated the two germline ends. The CDR3 is 14 amino acids. The CDR3 protein is CASSQDGSTDTQYF. CDR3 nucleotides: TGCGCCAGCAGCCAGGACGGGAGCACAGATACGCAGTATTTT.

The CDR3 DNA sequence: TGTGCCAGATCCTACGAGCAGTACGTC. Its translation: CARSYEQYV. The chain carries TRBV19 and TRBJ2-7, with no clear D. CDR1 and CDR2 (germline): LNHDA, SQIVND (reference sequence). The V end lost 9 bases, the J end lost 1 base, and 1 base lay between the germline ends. CDR3 length equals 9 residues.